These 4 T cell receptor beta chains came from one sample sequenced in a study of OX40 agonist ivuxolimab in advanced cancers. Method: immunoSEQ multiplex PCR; TCRdb's copy keeps in-frame clones and lacks some. The sample records approximately 99,000 clones, approximately 94% being singletons. The sample here was CD4+ or CD8+ T cells sorted from blood, taken in a trial of the OX40 agonist ivuxolimab. These receptors were taken from an adult with an advanced solid tumor such as melanoma, head and neck, liver or kidney cancer.

This chain uses TRBV9 with TRBJ2-5; the D gene is possibly TRBD2 (5 bases). CDR1 is SGDLS, CDR2 YYNGEE, per germline. The CDR3 totals 15 residues. Trimming cost V 0 bases and J 5 bases, with 14 bases left between them. The DNA of the CDR3 is TGTGCCAGCAGCGTAGACACGCTAGGAGGCGAGACCCAGTACTTC. Protein product: CASSVDTLGGETQYF.

This chain links TRBV28 with TRBJ1-3; TRBD1 aligns across 7 bases. V shed 5 bases, J shed 0 bases, and the junction held 13 bases outside the gene matches. The CDR3 is made up of 18 amino acids. Germline-derived CDR1 and CDR2 are MDHEN and SYDVKM. This CDR3 reads CASSPDRLPTNSGNTIYF. CDR3 coding DNA: TGTGCCAGCAGTCCGGACAGGCTGCCCACTAACTCTGGAAACACCATATATTTT. Full variable domain (remainder filled in from reference TRBV28 and TRBJ1-3): DVKVTQSSRYLVKRTGEKVFLECVQDMDHENMFWYRQDPGLGLRLIYFSYDVKMKEKGDIPEGYSVSREKKERFSLILESASTNQTSMYLCASSPDRLPTNSGNTIYFGEGSWLTVV.

This sequence joins TRBV11-2 and TRBJ1-6, with D perhaps matching TRBD1 (6 bases). The CDR3 length is 14 residues. V lost 5 bases to trimming and J lost 10 bases, with 15 bases between them. Germline CDR1 is SGHAT and CDR2 is FQNNGV. The CDR3 nucleotides read TGTGCCAGCAGCCTCGGGGGGGCAGGATCACCCCTCCACTTT. This translates into CASSLGGAGSPLHF.

The chain couples TRBV11-2 to TRBJ2-3; D might be TRBD1 (5 bases). V was shortened by 4 bases and J by 2 bases, with 13 bases between the two germline ends. CDR3 size: 15 residues. Germline values: CDR1 SGHAT, CDR2 FQNNGV. The CDR3 protein is CASSSTTAITDTQYF. DNA for the CDR3: TGTGCCAGCAGCTCAACGACAGCCATCACAGATACGCAGTATTTT.